These 9 T cell receptor beta chains were all obtained from the same sample, sequenced in a study of T cell repertoires in cytomegalovirus infection. For these TCRs, the target antigens are not known. One entry per CDR3 protein, called by TCRdb with MiXCR from the reads. The data contain approximately 1,000,000 distinct CDR3 sequences, under 40% of them singletons. This material consisted of cultured CD8+ T cells from PBMCs, taken from culture after CMV antigen stimulation. These receptors originate from a human donor in good health (CMV status not recorded). Some clones in this sample may be carry-over from other donors' samples.

The chain's CDR3 is CASSRGSQFRQGLNQPQHF. The CDR3 nucleotides are TGTGCCAGCAGTCGCGGGTCGCAGTTCCGACAGGGTCTCAATCAGCCCCAGCATTTT. The chain has TRBV12-3 or TRBV12-4 and TRBJ1-5, with 7 bases matching TRBD1. The CDR3 runs 19 residues. Losses at the gene ends were 5 bases for V and 3 bases for J; bases not matched to a gene: 19.

The J gene is TRBJ2-1, the V gene TRBV12-3 or TRBV12-4; D is unresolved. The CDR3 sequence is 14 residues long. V gave up 5 bases and J gave up 5 bases, with 13 bases separating them. CDR3 residues: CASSTRSGDNEQFF. The CDR3 DNA reads TGTGCCAGCAGTACCCGGTCTGGGGACAATGAGCAGTTCTTC.

In this sample, this clonotype turned up a few times. The V and J genes are TRBV7-6 and TRBJ1-5; weak D call: TRBD1 (6 bases). The germline CDR1 and CDR2 sequences are SGHVS and FNYEAQ. Between the trimmed V and J ends, which lost 4 bases and 1 base, there was a span of 14 bases. The CDR3 loop spans 16 amino acids. DNA for the CDR3: TGTGCCAGCAGCTCCGGCGGGGGGCTGAGCAATCAGCCCCAGCATTTT. Translating gives CASSSGGGLSNQPQHF.

The V gene is TRBV7-9, the J gene TRBJ2-1; D gene ambiguous. Looked up from germline, CDR1 is SEHNR and CDR2 is FQNEAQ (reference sequence). Between the trimmed V and J ends, which lost 5 bases and 2 bases, there was a span of 13 bases. The CDR3 totals 15 residues. CDR3 bases: TGTGCCAGCAGCCCCGGCGACGGGCCCTACAATGAGCAGTTCTTC. Amino acids: CASSPGDGPYNEQFF.

This clonotype was detected ten times or more. The rearrangement joins TRBV7-9 to TRBJ2-7, with D possibly matching TRBD2 (6 bases). The CDR3 covers 15 residues. From germline, CDR1 is SEHNR and CDR2 FQNEAQ (reference sequence). V lost 3 bases and J 1 base, leaving 13 bases between the germline ends. The chain's CDR3 is CASSFSGGPSYEQYF. The CDR3 DNA is TGTGCCAGCAGCTTTTCCGGGGGTCCATCCTACGAGCAGTACTTC.

This clonotype was observed many times. The chain is built from TRBV7-2 and TRBJ1-2; D unresolved. Germline loops: CDR1 SGHTA, CDR2 FQGNSA. Trimming left V 1 base short and J 0 bases short, with 15 bases between. The CDR3 runs to 17 residues. DNA for the CDR3: TGTGCCAGCAGCTTAGTTGGCTCCCGAGAAGCTAACTATGGCTACACCTTC. This codes for CASSLVGSREANYGYTF.

The chain is built from TRBV6-4 and TRBJ2-1; 7 nucleotides agree with TRBD2. V gave up 2 bases and J gave up 2 bases; unmatched junction bases: 0. The CDR3 extends over 14 amino acids. The germline V gene encodes CDR1 MRHNA and CDR2 SNTAGT. CDR3 coding DNA: TGTGCCAGCAGTGACGGGGGGGCCTACAATGAGCAGTTCTTC. Its protein is CASSDGGAYNEQFF.

The sample holds many counts of this clonotype. V gene TRBV12-3 or TRBV12-4 combines with J gene TRBJ1-2; no definite D call. This CDR3 contains 13 residues. Trimming left V 2 bases short and J 4 bases short, with 8 bases between. The CDR3 nucleotides read TGTGCCAGCAGTTTAACCCGGGGCTATGGCTACACCTTC. It translates to CASSLTRGYGYTF.

This clonotype was seen a few times. V gene TRBV5-1 combines with J gene TRBJ1-1; possibly TRBD1 for D (5 bases). The CDR3 covers 13 residues. Looked up from germline, CDR1 is SGHRS and CDR2 is YFSETQ. Trimming pared 0 bases from V and 6 bases from J, leaving 9 bases between. The CDR3 spells CASSLERGAEAFF. DNA for the CDR3: TGCGCCAGCAGCTTGGAGCGGGGCGCTGAAGCTTTCTTT.